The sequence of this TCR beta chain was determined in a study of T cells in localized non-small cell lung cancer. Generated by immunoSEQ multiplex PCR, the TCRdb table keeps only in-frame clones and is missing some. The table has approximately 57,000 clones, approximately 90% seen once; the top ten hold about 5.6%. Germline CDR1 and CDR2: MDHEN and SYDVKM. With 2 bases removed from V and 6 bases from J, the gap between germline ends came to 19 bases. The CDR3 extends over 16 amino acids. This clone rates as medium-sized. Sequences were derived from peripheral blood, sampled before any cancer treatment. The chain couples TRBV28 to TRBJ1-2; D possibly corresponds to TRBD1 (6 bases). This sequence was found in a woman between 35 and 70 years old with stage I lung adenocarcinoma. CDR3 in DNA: TGTGCCAGCAGTTTACGGCCCAGGGGCCCATTCGATGGCTACACCTTC. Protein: CASSLRPRGPFDGYTF.